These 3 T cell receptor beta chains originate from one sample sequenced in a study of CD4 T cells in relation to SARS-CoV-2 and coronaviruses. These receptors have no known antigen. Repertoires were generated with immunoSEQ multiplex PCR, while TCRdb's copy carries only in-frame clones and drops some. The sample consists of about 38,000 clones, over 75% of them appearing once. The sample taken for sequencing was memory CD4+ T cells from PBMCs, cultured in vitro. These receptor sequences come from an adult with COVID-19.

CDR3 residues: CASSFPNTGSGQYF. In nucleotides, the CDR3 is TGTGCCAGCAGCTTCCCCAACACAGGGTCGGGGCAGTACTTC. The chain links TRBV11-2 to TRBJ2-7; a possible D gene is TRBD1 (6 bases). CDR1 is SGHAT and CDR2 is FQNNGV in the germline V gene. The V end was cut by 3 bases, the J end by 9 bases, with 18 bases between. This CDR3 spans 14 amino acids.

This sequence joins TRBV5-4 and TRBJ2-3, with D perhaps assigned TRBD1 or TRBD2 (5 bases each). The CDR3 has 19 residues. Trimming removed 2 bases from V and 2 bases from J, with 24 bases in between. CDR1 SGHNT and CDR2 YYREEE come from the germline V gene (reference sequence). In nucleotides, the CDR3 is TGTGCCAGCAGCTTAGGACTCGAACCTCTTAGGGGAGACACAGATACGCAGTATTTT. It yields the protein CASSLGLEPLRGDTDTQYF.

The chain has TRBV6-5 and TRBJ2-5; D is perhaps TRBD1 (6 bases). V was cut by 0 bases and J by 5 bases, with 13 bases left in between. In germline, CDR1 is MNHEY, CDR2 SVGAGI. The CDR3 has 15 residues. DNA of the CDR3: TGTGCCAGCAGTTACTCAGAAAACACAGGGGAGACCCAGTACTTC. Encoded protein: CASSYSENTGETQYF.